The 6 T cell receptor beta chains below all came from one sample that was sequenced in a study of identical twins (dated by TCRdb to 2016 to 2017). The library was built by means of 5' RACE. TCRdb names Illumina HiSeq 2000 as the instrument used. TCRdb reprocessing: public reads trimmed at Q25 with fastp, clones called with MiXCR, in-frame beta chains kept. All rows with the same CDR3 protein become a single entry with the most common DNA and genes. A total of some 260,000 distinct CDR3 sequences appear in this sample, about 14% of them only once. Around 9.5% of the sample rests with the top ten. Sequencing was carried out using memory (CD45RO+) T cells sorted from blood. The cell subset or site label corresponds to: CD45RO+ enriched T cells. The source of these receptors is a woman under 30 in good health.

V and J are TRBV13 and TRBJ1-4; the D is unclear. The CDR3 loop spans 11 amino acids. Trimming cost V 2 bases and J 7 bases, with 2 bases left between them. The germline gives CDR1 PRHDT, CDR2 FYEKMQ (reference sequence). CDR3: CASSLLEKLFF. The CDR3 DNA sequence: TGTGCCAGCAGCTTACTTGAAAAACTGTTTTTT.

This clonotype was counted ten times or more. The chain couples TRBV5-1 to TRBJ1-3; 7 bases match TRBD1. The CDR3 is made up of 14 amino acids. Germline-derived CDR1 and CDR2 are SGHRS and YFSETQ. V dropped 1 base and J dropped 2; count of bases not matched to a gene: 0. The CDR3 reads CASSLTGAGNTIYF. CDR3 DNA sequence: TGCGCCAGCAGCTTGACAGGGGCTGGAAACACCATATATTTT.

The chain carries TRBV20-1 and TRBJ2-3, with TRBD2 matching over 7 bases. Germline V gene sequence: CDR1 DFQATT, CDR2 SNEGSKA (reference sequence). The CDR3 extends over 16 amino acids. Unmatched junction bases numbered 6, after V lost 0 bases and J lost 0 bases. The CDR3 protein is CSARDGRGFSTDTQYF. CDR3 in DNA: TGCAGTGCTAGAGATGGGCGGGGGTTTAGCACAGATACGCAGTATTTT.

This clonotype was recorded a few times. V is TRBV6-2 or TRBV6-3 and J is TRBJ2-4, with 10 bases fitting TRBD2. CDR3 length: 16 amino acids. The trim removed 7 bases at V and 1 base at J, leaving 7 bases unmatched. CDR1 and CDR2 (germline): MNHEY, SVGEGT. DNA for the CDR3: TGTGCCAGCAAGCGGGAGGGGGGGGTGGCCAAAAACATTCAGTACTTC. It specifies CASKREGGVAKNIQYF.

The chain carries TRBV9 and TRBJ1-2; no clear D. The V and J ends lost 3 bases and 5 bases respectively, with 8 bases between them. CDR3 length: 12 residues. Germline CDR1 and CDR2: SGDLS and YYNGEE. The CDR3 loop reads CASSAQRYGYTF. The CDR3 DNA is TGTGCCAGCAGCGCACAGAGATATGGCTACACCTTC.

This sequence joins TRBV7-9 and TRBJ1-5; a weak D match, TRBD1 (6 bases). This CDR3 region has 15 residues. Germline V gene lookup returns CDR1 SEHNR and CDR2 FQNEAQ (reference sequence). With 1 base removed from V and 6 bases from J, the gap between germline ends came to 13 bases. In DNA, the CDR3 is TGTGCCAGCAGCTTAGATCAGGGGCCAAGTCAGCCCCAGCATTTT. As protein: CASSLDQGPSQPQHF.